This passage covers 25 T cell receptor beta chains from one sample sequenced in a study of vaccination effects on CD4 cells after COVID-19. Expansion with viral peptide pools was applied to antigen-specific CD4+ T cells by the ViraFEST assay prior to sequencing. Isolation of CD4+ T cells took place after 10 to 11 days of culture. The participants, recipients of two vaccine doses, got either BNT162b2 or mRNA-1273. Which antigens these TCRs recognize remains unknown. Some clones are missing from TCRdb's copy, which holds only in-frame ones; the method was immunoSEQ multiplex PCR. The table lists about 61,000 clones, 73% of them singletons, with 1% to 1.5% in the top ten. The sequences come from CD4+ T cells from PBMCs cultured with HCoV-229E spike peptides, collected after COVID-19 vaccination. Every receptor here comes from a human donor who received a COVID-19 vaccine.

This chain uses TRBV5-1 with TRBJ2-5, with TRBD1 as a possible D gene (5 bases). The germline V and J ends were trimmed by 3 bases and 4 bases, with 13 bases remaining between them. The CDR3 sequence is 14 residues long. Germline V gene sequence: CDR1 SGHRS, CDR2 YFSETQ. CDR3 DNA sequence: TGCGCCAGCAGCTCAGCCTCAGGGATAGAGACCCAGTACTTC. Its protein is CASSSASGIETQYF.

The chain has TRBV2 and TRBJ1-1; D is unresolved. The CDR3 runs to 12 residues. Germline CDR1 SNHLY, CDR2 FYNNEI. Trimming took off 5 bases at V and 3 bases at J, with 7 bases between the two ends. The chain's CDR3 is CASSKVHTEAFF. CDR3 in DNA: TGTGCCAGCAGTAAGGTTCACACTGAAGCTTTCTTT.

The chain is built from TRBV5-1 and TRBJ1-3, with D unclear. The V end was cut by 2 bases, the J end by 0 bases, with 9 bases between. This CDR3 comprises 15 residues. CDR1 SGHRS and CDR2 YFSETQ come from the germline V gene. CDR3 coding DNA: TGCGCCAGCAGCTTAAGCGGCAACTCTGGAAACACCATATATTTT. This encodes CASSLSGNSGNTIYF. Looking up the rest from reference TRBV5-1 and TRBJ1-3 gives the full variable domain: KAGVTQTPRYLIKTRGQQVTLSCSPISGHRSVSWYQQTPGQGLQFLFEYFSETQRNKGNFPGRFSGRQFSNSRSEMNVSTLELGDSALYLCASSLSGNSGNTIYFGEGSWLTVV.

The V call is TRBV12-3 or TRBV12-4, the J call TRBJ1-4; D unresolved. Trimming pared 6 bases from V and 8 bases from J, leaving 13 bases between. The CDR3 totals 13 residues. The CDR3 DNA reads TGTGCCAGCAGGCGCCCCGCGAGGGAAAAACTGTTTTTT. This encodes CASRRPAREKLFF.

V is TRBV18 and J is TRBJ2-7; 8 positions match TRBD1. CDR3 size: 14 residues. Looked up from germline, CDR1 is KGHSH and CDR2 is LQKENI. V shed 3 bases, J shed 5 bases, and the junction held 6 bases outside the gene matches. The CDR3, as DNA: TGTGCCAGCTCACCGCAGGGGGCGAGTCACGAGCAGTACGTC. Amino acids: CASSPQGASHEQYV.

The rearrangement links TRBV21-1 to TRBJ2-5. TRBV21-1 is tagged as a pseudogene. This CDR3 contains 16 residues. The CDR3 here is CASSKPGTRAEETQYF. The CDR3 DNA reads as TGTGCCAGCAGCAAACCGGGGACCCGGGCGGAAGAGACCCAGTACTTC.

The V gene is TRBV6-5, the J gene TRBJ2-3; the D gene is possibly TRBD1 (5 bases). This CDR3 has 15 residues. V lost 5 bases, J lost 1 base, and 13 bases lay in between. Germline V gene sequence: CDR1 MNHEY, CDR2 SVGAGI. The CDR3 loop reads CASSPQGQGTDTQYF. The CDR3 region has the DNA TGTGCCAGCAGTCCCCAGGGTCAGGGCACAGATACGCAGTATTTT.

V and J are TRBV19 and TRBJ1-5; a possible D gene is TRBD1 (5 bases). Trimming shortened V by 8 bases and J by 5 bases, and 19 bases separated the two germline ends. CDR1 is LNHDA and CDR2 is SQIVND in the germline V gene (reference sequence). This CDR3 contains 15 residues. The CDR3 reads CASSGWGVVDQPQHF. The DNA of the CDR3 is TGTGCCAGTTCGGGATGGGGGGTTGTCGATCAGCCCCAGCATTTT.

The chain uses TRBV6-6 and TRBJ1-5; 9 nucleotides agree with TRBD1. CDR1 and CDR2 (germline): MNHNY, SVGAGI (reference sequence). With V trimmed by 0 bases and J by 3 bases, 3 bases remained unmatched. The CDR3 length is 16 residues. The CDR3 DNA follows: TGTGCCAGCAGTTACTCGGACAGGGGCAACAATCAGCCCCAGCATTTT. This encodes CASSYSDRGNNQPQHF.

The rearrangement joins TRBV29-1 to TRBJ1-2; 8 bases are shared with TRBD1. The length of the CDR3 is 12 residues. The ends lost 7 bases at V and 5 bases at J; junction bases unmatched: 6. The germline V gene has CDR1 SQVTM and CDR2 ANQGSEA. The CDR3 sequence: CSAGRQGYGYTF. Here the CDR3 DNA reads TGCAGCGCCGGAAGACAGGGGTATGGCTACACCTTC.

The gene calls are TRBV5-8 and TRBJ2-1, with 12 bases matching TRBD2. Germline trimming cut 5 bases from V and 7 bases from J; bases unmatched to any gene: 4. The CDR3 loop spans 14 amino acids. Germline V gene lookup returns CDR1 SGHTS and CDR2 YDEGEE. Written as DNA, the CDR3 is TGTGCCAGCAGGACTAGCGGGGGCGGGAATGAGCAGTTCTTC. Encoded protein: CASRTSGGGNEQFF.

As for this clone: Other DNA sequences from this sample encode an identical CDR3 as well. The chain combines TRBV2 with TRBJ1-1, with 7 nucleotides matching TRBD1. This CDR3 contains 13 residues. J lost 1 base, V lost 7 bases, and 3 bases had no gene match. The germline V gene has CDR1 SNHLY and CDR2 FYNNEI. The CDR3 DNA sequence: TGTGCCAGCAAGGGACAGAGGAACACTGAAGCTTTCTTT. Translated, it gives CASKGQRNTEAFF.

The gene calls are TRBV7-2 and TRBJ1-1, with a weak D call TRBD1 (5 bases). Germline-derived CDR1 and CDR2 are SGHTA and FQGNSA. V lost 5 bases and J 4 bases, leaving 11 bases between the germline ends. The CDR3 length is 13 residues. In nucleotides, the CDR3 is TGTGCCAGCAGCCTGGGACCGCTCACTGAAGCTTTCTTT. It codes for CASSLGPLTEAFF.

The rearrangement joins TRBV5-1 to TRBJ2-5; D possibly uses TRBD1 or TRBD2 (5 bases each). CDR1 is SGHRS and CDR2 is YFSETQ in the germline V gene. The CDR3 length is 17 residues. V was pared by 7 bases and J by 3 bases, with 25 bases between. CDR3 DNA sequence: TGCGCCAGCGCCCGGGGCGTTCGCACCCCGGACGAAGAGACCCAGTACTTC. Its translation is CASARGVRTPDEETQYF.

The V gene is TRBV5-6, the J gene TRBJ2-7, with TRBD2 matching over 8 bases. Germline CDR1 SGHDT, CDR2 YYEEEE. J lost 8 bases, V lost 4 bases, and 14 bases had no gene match. The length of the CDR3 is 15 residues. The CDR3 DNA follows: TGTGCCAGCAGCCCTCGGCGGGGGGCACCTACGAAGCAGTACGTC. Translation gives CASSPRRGAPTKQYV.

J is TRBJ2-7 and V is TRBV5-6; 12 bases line up with TRBD1. This CDR3 has 16 amino acids. In germline, CDR1 is SGHDT, CDR2 YYEEEE. V was clipped by 4 bases and J by 2 bases; unmatched bases: 7. CDR3 sequence reads: CASSTPGQGAPYEQYV. CDR3 DNA: TGTGCCAGCAGCACCCCGGGACAGGGGGCACCCTACGAGCAGTACGTC.

The chain joins TRBV28 to TRBJ2-2, with D perhaps TRBD2 (6 bases). Germline values: CDR1 MDHEN, CDR2 SYDVKM. This CDR3 is 15 amino acids long. The V end was cut by 7 bases, the J end by 7 bases, with 19 bases between. The CDR3, as DNA: TGTGCCAGCATCGGTGCTAGCGCGTCTGGCGGGGAGCTGTTTTTT. This translates into CASIGASASGGELFF.

V usage is TRBV7-2 and J usage is TRBJ1-3; D is undetermined. Trimming removed 8 bases from V and 1 base from J, with 12 bases in between. The CDR3 has 14 residues. Germline CDR1 reads SGHTA; CDR2 reads FQGNSA. The CDR3 region has the DNA TGTGCCAGCCCCTTTGAGGAGTCTGGAAACACCATATATTTT. Translation gives CASPFEESGNTIYF.

V is TRBV2 and J is TRBJ1-5, with 7 nucleotides matching TRBD1. The V gene's germline CDR1 is SNHLY and CDR2 FYNNEI. J gave up 3 bases and V 8 bases, and 4 bases lay outside the gene matches. CDR3 length equals 13 residues. CDR3 nucleotide sequence: TGTGCCAGCCGGGGACAGCCCAATCAGCCCCAGCATTTT. Translated: CASRGQPNQPQHF.

DNA of the CDR3: TGTGCCAGCAGCCTTAGCGGGGGGGCGGAGACCCAGTACTTC. It translates to CASSLSGGAETQYF. The chain is built from TRBV5-4 and TRBJ2-5, with 11 bases matching TRBD2. The CDR3 covers 14 residues. CDR1 and CDR2 from the germline V gene are SGHNT and YYREEE (reference sequence). V lost 4 bases and J lost 5; bases outside the gene matches: 4.

This clone came up a few times. This chain joins TRBV24-1 and TRBJ1-5; 12 bases match TRBD1. The CDR3 totals 15 residues. V gave up 8 bases and J gave up 4 bases; unmatched junction bases: 5. Germline loops: CDR1 KGHDR, CDR2 SFDVKD. DNA for the CDR3: TGTGCCACCATGGGGACAGGGGGCGCGAATCAGCCCCAGCATTTT. Encoded protein: CATMGTGGANQPQHF.

The rearrangement uses TRBV5-1 and TRBJ2-2; perhaps TRBD1 as D (5 bases). Trimming removed 6 bases from V and 0 bases from J, with 6 bases in between. The CDR3 is made up of 13 amino acids. The V gene's germline CDR1 is SGHRS and CDR2 YFSETQ. This CDR3 is CASKQANTGELFF. DNA for the CDR3: TGCGCCAGCAAACAGGCGAACACCGGGGAGCTGTTTTTT.

The rearrangement links TRBV5-1 to TRBJ2-5; 7 nucleotides align to TRBD2. With 0 bases clipped from V and 2 bases from J, the junction kept 4 bases outside the gene matches. The germline V gene has CDR1 SGHRS and CDR2 YFSETQ. This CDR3 region has 15 residues. This chain's CDR3 is CASSLVGLNQETQYF. As DNA, the CDR3 is TGCGCCAGCAGCTTGGTGGGACTAAATCAAGAGACCCAGTACTTC.

The gene calls are TRBV10-3 and TRBJ2-2; no clear D gene. V was pared by 3 bases and J by 0 bases, with 14 bases between. The germline gives CDR1 ENHRY, CDR2 SYGVKD. There are 17 residues in the CDR3. The CDR3 DNA reads TGTGCCATCAGTGACAGCAGAGCCAGATCGAACACCGGGGAGCTGTTTTTT. Protein: CAISDSRARSNTGELFF.

The count of this clone is one. The chain links TRBV27 to TRBJ2-7; the match to TRBD2 covers 7 bases. CDR3 size: 14 residues. From germline, CDR1 is MNHEY and CDR2 SMNVEV (reference sequence). V trimming: 9 bases; J trimming: 0 bases; junction bases outside the gene matches: 8. CDR3 loop: CARGRRESSYEQYV. As DNA, the CDR3 is TGTGCCAGGGGAAGGCGGGAGAGCTCCTACGAGCAGTACGTC.